The 7 T cell receptor beta chains below come from one sample, sequenced in a study of T-cell reconstitution after alpha-beta-depleted transplantation in children. Unique molecular identifiers were incorporated into the prepared TCRbeta library. TCRdb called the PCR reads again in MiXCR, with one record for every CDR3 protein. Counted here are 600,000 to 700,000 distinct CDR3 sequences, around 12% occurring once; the ten biggest clones make up roughly 0.77%. This sample comprised PBMCs, obtained before TCRalphabeta/CD19-depleted stem cell transplant. The receptors here all came from a girl between 2 and 10 years old with congenital amegakaryocytic thrombocytopenia, due to receive a stem cell transplant.

This clonotype has a count of ten or more. This chain links TRBV5-1 with TRBJ2-1; unclear D gene. V was shortened by 0 bases and J by 8 bases, with 15 bases between the two germline ends. Germline CDR1 reads SGHRS; CDR2 reads YFSETQ. The CDR3 contains 15 residues. The CDR3 bases are TGCGCCAGCAGCTTGGGTCTGGTCGGGTTCGATGAGCAGTTCTTC. Translating it yields CASSLGLVGFDEQFF.

This clonotype has only one observation. A much larger clone lies one base from this, so it may be a read error. The genes are TRBV28 and TRBJ2-1; 14 bases are shared with TRBD2. The CDR3 totals 15 residues. The germline CDR1 and CDR2 sequences are MDHEN and SYDVKM. Trimming removed 6 bases from V and 11 bases from J; junction bases left unmatched: 9. CDR3 sequence (DNA): TGTGCCAGCAGCCCGGGACTAGCGGGAGTTAGTCAGCAGTTCTTC. It encodes CASSPGLAGVSQQFF.

This clonotype was observed many times. The V gene is TRBV20-1, the J gene TRBJ2-2, with D possibly TRBD2 on 5 matching bases. V was cut by 1 base and J by 3 bases, with 12 bases left in between. Germline CDR1 DFQATT, CDR2 SNEGSKA (reference sequence). The CDR3 runs to 15 residues. The CDR3 loop is CSARVAGGYTGELFF. CDR3 DNA: TGCAGTGCTAGAGTGGCAGGCGGGTACACCGGGGAGCTGTTTTTT.

As for this clonotype: A read error may be the cause here, since a much bigger clone is one base away. The chain joins TRBV6-1 to TRBJ1-2; maybe TRBD1 (5 bases). This CDR3 comprises 14 residues. CDR1 MNHNS and CDR2 SASEGT come from the germline V gene. As DNA, the CDR3 is TGTGCCAGCAGCCGCGAGATGGGGGGGTATGGCGACACCTTC. Encoded protein: CASSREMGGYGDTF.

The J gene is TRBJ1-6, the V gene TRBV12-3 or TRBV12-4, with D unresolved. Trimming cost V 4 bases and J 9 bases, with 10 bases left between them. This CDR3 region has 13 residues. The CDR3 DNA reads TGTGCCAGCAGTTATTCCTTAGGTTCACCCCTCCACTTT. It codes for CASSYSLGSPLHF.

This clonotype was found a few times. The chain couples TRBV20-1 to TRBJ2-1; 8 positions match TRBD2. Germline-derived CDR1 and CDR2 are DFQATT and SNEGSKA (reference sequence). The V segment lost 6 bases and the J segment 8 bases; nucleotides outside the gene matches: 12. The CDR3 is made up of 14 amino acids. In DNA, the CDR3 is TGCAGTGCCCCCCGGCCTAGCGGGCTCGATGAGCAGTTCTTC. Translation: CSAPRPSGLDEQFF.

The V call is TRBV10-3, the J call TRBJ2-3; 8 nucleotides align to TRBD2. Germline loops: CDR1 ENHRY, CDR2 SYGVKD. Germline trimming cut 4 bases from V and 4 bases from J; bases unmatched to any gene: 7. This CDR3 contains 15 residues. The CDR3 spells CAISGGTSGSDTQYF. CDR3 DNA sequence: TGTGCCATCAGTGGGGGAACTAGCGGCTCAGATACGCAGTATTTT.